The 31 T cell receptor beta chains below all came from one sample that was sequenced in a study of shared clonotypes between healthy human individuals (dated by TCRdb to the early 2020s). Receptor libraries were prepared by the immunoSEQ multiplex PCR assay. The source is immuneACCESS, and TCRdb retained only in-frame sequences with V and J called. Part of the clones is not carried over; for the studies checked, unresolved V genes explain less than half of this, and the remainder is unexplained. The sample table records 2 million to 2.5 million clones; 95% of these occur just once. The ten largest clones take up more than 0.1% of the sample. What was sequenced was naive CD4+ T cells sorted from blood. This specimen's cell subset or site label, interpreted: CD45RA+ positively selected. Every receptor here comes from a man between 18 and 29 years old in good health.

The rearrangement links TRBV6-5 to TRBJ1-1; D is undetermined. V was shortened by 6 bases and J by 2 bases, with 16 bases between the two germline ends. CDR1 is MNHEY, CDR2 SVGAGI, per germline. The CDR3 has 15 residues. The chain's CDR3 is CASSSRQFFNTEAFF. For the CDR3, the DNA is TGTGCCAGCAGCTCACGCCAGTTCTTTAACACTGAAGCTTTCTTT.

CDR3 in amino acids: CAISDSGTYEQYF. The CDR3 DNA reads as TGTGCCATCAGTGATAGCGGGACTTACGAGCAGTACTTC. The rearrangement links TRBV10-3 to TRBJ2-7; TRBD2 aligns across 8 bases. V shed 3 bases and J 4 bases; nucleotides not matched to a gene: 2. Germline V gene data show CDR1 as ENHRY and CDR2 as SYGVKD. The CDR3 spans 13 residues.

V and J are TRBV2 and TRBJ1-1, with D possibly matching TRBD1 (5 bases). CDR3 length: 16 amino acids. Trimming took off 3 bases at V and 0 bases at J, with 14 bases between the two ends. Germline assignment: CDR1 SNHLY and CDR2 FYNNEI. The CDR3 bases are TGTGCCAGCAGTGATGGGTTTCAGGGTATGAACACTGAAGCTTTCTTT. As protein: CASSDGFQGMNTEAFF.

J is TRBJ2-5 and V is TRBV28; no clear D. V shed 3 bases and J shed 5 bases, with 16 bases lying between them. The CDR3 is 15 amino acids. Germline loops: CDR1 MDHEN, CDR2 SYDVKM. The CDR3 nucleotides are TGTGCCAGCAGTTTTATTGCTCCTGTACGGGAGACCCAGTACTTC. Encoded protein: CASSFIAPVRETQYF. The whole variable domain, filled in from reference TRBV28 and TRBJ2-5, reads DVKVTQSSRYLVKRTGEKVFLECVQDMDHENMFWYRQDPGLGLRLIYFSYDVKMKEKGDIPEGYSVSREKKERFSLILESASTNQTSMYLCASSFIAPVRETQYFGPGTRLLVL.

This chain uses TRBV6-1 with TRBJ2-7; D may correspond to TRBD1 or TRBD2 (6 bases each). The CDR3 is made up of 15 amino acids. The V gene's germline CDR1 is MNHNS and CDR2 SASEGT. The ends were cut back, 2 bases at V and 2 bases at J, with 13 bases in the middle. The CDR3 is CASSEPGGKTYEQYF. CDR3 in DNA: TGTGCCAGCAGTGAACCCGGGGGCAAAACCTACGAGCAGTACTTC.

The chain's CDR3 is CASSSQAGWSYNEQFF. CDR3 nucleotide sequence: TGTGCCAGCAGTTCTCAAGCGGGATGGTCCTACAATGAGCAGTTCTTC. This chain joins TRBV6-5 and TRBJ2-1; 7 nucleotides align to TRBD2. There are 16 residues in the CDR3. Trimming at V came to 4 bases and at J to 1 base, leaving 7 bases not matched to a gene. Germline CDR1 MNHEY, CDR2 SVGAGI.

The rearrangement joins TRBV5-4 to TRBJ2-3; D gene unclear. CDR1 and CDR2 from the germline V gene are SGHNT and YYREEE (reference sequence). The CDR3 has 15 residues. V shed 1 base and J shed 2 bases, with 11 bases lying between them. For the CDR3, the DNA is TGTGCCAGCAGCTTGCGGTCCGGAAACACAGATACGCAGTATTTT. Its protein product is CASSLRSGNTDTQYF.

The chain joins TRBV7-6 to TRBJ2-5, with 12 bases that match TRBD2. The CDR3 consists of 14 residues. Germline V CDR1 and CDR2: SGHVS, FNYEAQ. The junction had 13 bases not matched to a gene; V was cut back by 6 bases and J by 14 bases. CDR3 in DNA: TGTGCCAGCAGTCCTCCGGGACTAGCGGGCGCCTCTTACTTC. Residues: CASSPPGLAGASYF.

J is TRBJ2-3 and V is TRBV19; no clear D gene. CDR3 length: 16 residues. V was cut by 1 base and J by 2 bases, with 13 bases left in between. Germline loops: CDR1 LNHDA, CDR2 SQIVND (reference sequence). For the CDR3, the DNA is TGTGCCAGTAGTATAGGCCTAGTGAGGCTCACAGATACGCAGTATTTT. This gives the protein CASSIGLVRLTDTQYF.

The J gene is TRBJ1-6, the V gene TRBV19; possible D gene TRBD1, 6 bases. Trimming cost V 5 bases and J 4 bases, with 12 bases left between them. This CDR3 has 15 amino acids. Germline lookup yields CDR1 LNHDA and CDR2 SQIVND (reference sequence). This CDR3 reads CASSVTTGYNSPLHF. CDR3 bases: TGTGCCAGTAGTGTCACGACAGGTTATAATTCACCCCTCCACTTT.

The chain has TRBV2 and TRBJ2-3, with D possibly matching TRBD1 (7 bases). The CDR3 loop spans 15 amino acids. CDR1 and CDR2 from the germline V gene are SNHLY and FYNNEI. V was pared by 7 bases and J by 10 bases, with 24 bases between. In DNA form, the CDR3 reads TGTGCCAGCACCCAGGGGGACTCTGTCGGTCGGGCGCAGTATTTT. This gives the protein CASTQGDSVGRAQYF.

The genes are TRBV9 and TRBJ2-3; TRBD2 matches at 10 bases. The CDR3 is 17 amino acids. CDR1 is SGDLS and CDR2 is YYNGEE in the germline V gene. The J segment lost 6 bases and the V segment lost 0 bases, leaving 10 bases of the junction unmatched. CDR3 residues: CASSVGASGSGSDTQYF. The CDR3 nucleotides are TGTGCCAGCAGCGTAGGGGCTAGCGGGAGTGGATCGGATACGCAGTATTTT.

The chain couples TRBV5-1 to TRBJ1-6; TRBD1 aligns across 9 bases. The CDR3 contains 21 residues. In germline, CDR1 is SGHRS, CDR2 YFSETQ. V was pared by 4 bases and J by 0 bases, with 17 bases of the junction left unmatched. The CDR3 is CASSRGTGIPTKSSYNSPLHF. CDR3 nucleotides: TGCGCCAGCAGCAGAGGGACAGGGATCCCAACCAAGAGCTCCTATAATTCACCCCTCCACTTT.

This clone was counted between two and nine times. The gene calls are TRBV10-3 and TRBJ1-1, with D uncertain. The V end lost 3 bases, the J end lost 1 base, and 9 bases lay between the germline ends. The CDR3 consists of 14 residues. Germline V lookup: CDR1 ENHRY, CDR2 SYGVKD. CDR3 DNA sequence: TGTGCCATCAGTGATGGGCAGCCGAACACTGAAGCTTTCTTT. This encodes CAISDGQPNTEAFF.

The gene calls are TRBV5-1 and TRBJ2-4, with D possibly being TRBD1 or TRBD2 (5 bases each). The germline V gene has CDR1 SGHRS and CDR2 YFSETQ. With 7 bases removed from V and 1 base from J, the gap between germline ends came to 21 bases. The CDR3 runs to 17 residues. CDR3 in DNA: TGCGCCAGCCGAAACTTCGAGGGGACGGCGGCCAAAAACATTCAGTACTTC. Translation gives CASRNFEGTAAKNIQYF.

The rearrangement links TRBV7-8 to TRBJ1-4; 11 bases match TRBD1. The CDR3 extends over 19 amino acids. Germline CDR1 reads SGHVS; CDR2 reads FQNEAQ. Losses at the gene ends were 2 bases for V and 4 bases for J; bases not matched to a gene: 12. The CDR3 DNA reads TGTGCCAGCAGCTTAACCGGACAGGGGGCGACACTCCGTAATGAAAAACTGTTTTTT. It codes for CASSLTGQGATLRNEKLFF.

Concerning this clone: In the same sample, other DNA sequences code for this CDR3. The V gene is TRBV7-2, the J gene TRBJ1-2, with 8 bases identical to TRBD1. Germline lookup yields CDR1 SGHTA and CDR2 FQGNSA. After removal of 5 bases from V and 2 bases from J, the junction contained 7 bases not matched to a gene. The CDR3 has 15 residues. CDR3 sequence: CASSPGTGGNYGYTF. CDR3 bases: TGTGCCAGCAGCCCTGGGACAGGAGGAAACTATGGCTACACCTTC.

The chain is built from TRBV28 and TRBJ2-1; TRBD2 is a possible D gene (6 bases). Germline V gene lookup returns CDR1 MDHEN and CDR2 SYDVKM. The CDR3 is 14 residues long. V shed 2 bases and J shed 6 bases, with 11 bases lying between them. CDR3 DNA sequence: TGTGCCAGCAGTTTAAGGAGGGAAGTCAATGAGCAGTTCTTC. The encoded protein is CASSLRREVNEQFF. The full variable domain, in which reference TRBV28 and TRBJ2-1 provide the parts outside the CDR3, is DVKVTQSSRYLVKRTGEKVFLECVQDMDHENMFWYRQDPGLGLRLIYFSYDVKMKEKGDIPEGYSVSREKKERFSLILESASTNQTSMYLCASSLRREVNEQFFGPGTRLTVL.

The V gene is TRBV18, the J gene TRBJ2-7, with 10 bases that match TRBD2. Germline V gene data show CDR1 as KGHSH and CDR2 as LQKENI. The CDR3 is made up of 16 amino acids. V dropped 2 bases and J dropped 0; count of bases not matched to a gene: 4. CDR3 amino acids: CASSPYSSGSSYEQYF. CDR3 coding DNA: TGTGCCAGCTCACCATATTCTAGCGGGAGCTCCTACGAGCAGTACTTC.

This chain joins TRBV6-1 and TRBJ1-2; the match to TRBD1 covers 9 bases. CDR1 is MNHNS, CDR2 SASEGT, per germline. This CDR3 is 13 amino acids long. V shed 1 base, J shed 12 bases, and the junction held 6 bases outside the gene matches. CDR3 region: CASSEVLGQGDTF. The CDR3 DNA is TGTGCCAGCAGTGAAGTCTTGGGACAGGGCGACACCTTC.

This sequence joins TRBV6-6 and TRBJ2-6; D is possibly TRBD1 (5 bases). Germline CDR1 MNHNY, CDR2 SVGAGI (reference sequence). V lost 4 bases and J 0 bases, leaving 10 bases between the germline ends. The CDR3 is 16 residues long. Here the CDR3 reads CASSSRQISGANVLTF. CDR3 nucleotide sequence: TGTGCCAGCAGTTCGCGACAGATCTCTGGGGCCAACGTCCTGACTTTC.

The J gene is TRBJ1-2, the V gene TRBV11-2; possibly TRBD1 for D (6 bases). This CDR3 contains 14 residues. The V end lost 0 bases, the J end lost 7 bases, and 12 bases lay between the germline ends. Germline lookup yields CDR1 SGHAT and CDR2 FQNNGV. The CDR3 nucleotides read TGTGCCAGCAGCTTAGAACAGGGTCTGGGTGGCTACACCTTC. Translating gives CASSLEQGLGGYTF. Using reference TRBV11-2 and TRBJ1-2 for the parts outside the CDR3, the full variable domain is EAGVAQSPRYKIIEKRQSVAFWCNPISGHATLYWYQQILGQGPKLLIQFQNNGVVDDSQLPKDRFSAERLKGVDSTLKIQPAKLEDSAVYLCASSLEQGLGGYTFGSGTRLTVV.

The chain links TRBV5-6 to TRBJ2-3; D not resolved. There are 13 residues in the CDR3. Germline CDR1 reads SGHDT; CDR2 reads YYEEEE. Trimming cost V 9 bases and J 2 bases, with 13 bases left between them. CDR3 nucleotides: TGTGCCACCGCGAGGACCATCACAGATACGCAGTATTTT. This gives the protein CATARTITDTQYF.

DNA for the CDR3: TGTGCCAGCAGGGGGGGGACAGGGAGGAGCGGAAAAAACATTCAGTACTTC. Translated: CASRGGTGRSGKNIQYF. The gene calls are TRBV2 and TRBJ2-4; 9 nucleotides line up with TRBD1. This CDR3 has 17 residues. V shed 6 bases, J shed 4 bases, and the junction held 13 bases outside the gene matches. CDR1 and CDR2 (germline): SNHLY, FYNNEI.

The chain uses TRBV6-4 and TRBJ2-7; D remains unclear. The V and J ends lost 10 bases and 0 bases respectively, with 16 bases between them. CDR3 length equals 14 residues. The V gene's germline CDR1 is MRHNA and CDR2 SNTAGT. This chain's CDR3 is CATQEPSNSYEQYF. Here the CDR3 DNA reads TGTGCCACTCAGGAGCCTTCGAACTCCTACGAGCAGTACTTC.

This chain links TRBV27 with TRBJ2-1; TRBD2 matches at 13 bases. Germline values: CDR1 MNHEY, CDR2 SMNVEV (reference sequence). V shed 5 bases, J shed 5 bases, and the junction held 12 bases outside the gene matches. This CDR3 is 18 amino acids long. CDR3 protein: CASSQLVTGTSGDNEQFF. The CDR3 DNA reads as TGTGCCAGCAGTCAGCTCGTAACCGGGACTAGCGGGGACAATGAGCAGTTCTTC.

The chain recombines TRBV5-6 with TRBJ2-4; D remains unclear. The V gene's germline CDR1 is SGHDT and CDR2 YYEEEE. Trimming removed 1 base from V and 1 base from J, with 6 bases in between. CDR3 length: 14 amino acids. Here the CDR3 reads CASSLYGAKNIQYF. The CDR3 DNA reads TGTGCCAGCAGCTTGTATGGGGCCAAAAACATTCAGTACTTC.

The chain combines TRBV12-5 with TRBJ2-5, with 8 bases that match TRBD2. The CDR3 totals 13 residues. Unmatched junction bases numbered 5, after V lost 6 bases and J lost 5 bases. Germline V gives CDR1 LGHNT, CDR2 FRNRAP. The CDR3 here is CASGPSGPETQYF. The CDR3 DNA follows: TGTGCTAGTGGACCTAGCGGGCCGGAGACCCAGTACTTC.

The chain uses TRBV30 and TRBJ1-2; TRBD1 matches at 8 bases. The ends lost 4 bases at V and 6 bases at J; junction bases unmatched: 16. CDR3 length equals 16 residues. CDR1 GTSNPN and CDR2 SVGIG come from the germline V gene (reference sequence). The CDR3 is CAWKGALDREEDGYTF. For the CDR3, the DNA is TGTGCCTGGAAAGGGGCCTTGGACAGGGAAGAGGATGGCTACACCTTC.

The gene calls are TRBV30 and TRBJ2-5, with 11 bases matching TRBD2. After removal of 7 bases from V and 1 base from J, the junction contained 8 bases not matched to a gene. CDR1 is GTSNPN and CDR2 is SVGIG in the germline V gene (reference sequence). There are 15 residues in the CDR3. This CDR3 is CAFTLAGGPQETQYF. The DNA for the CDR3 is TGTGCCTTCACTTTAGCGGGGGGGCCCCAAGAGACCCAGTACTTC.

The CDR3 here is CASSLTGTDSGNTIYF. The CDR3 DNA sequence: TGTGCCAGCAGCTTGACCGGGACAGACTCTGGAAACACCATATATTTT. The rearrangement links TRBV11-3 to TRBJ1-3; the match to TRBD1 covers 7 bases. Germline-derived CDR1 and CDR2 are SGHNT and YENEEA. After removal of 3 bases from V and 0 bases from J, the junction contained 5 bases not matched to a gene. There are 16 residues in the CDR3.